This TCR beta chain was captured by sequencing in a study of blood T cell repertoires in COVID-19. The overall study: Researchers got acute and convalescent COVID-19 samples from the United States, Italy and Spain. Nucleic acid was either cDNA or gDNA, and it came from T cells, B-cell-depleted T cells, or PBMCs.

In the source study's methods: How many nucleated cells were present was estimated from reference gene primer amplification. Only in-frame clones appear in the TCRdb table, and some are missing; sequencing was by immunoSEQ multiplex PCR. That table is the source of V, J and clone size, and D and trimming were worked out from the DNA. The sample yields under 130,000 clones, more than 75% seen once. The CDR3 length is 13 residues. Germline assignment: CDR1 LNHDA and CDR2 SQIVND (reference sequence). Trimming pared 5 bases from V and 4 bases from J, leaving 12 bases between. The clonotype originates from a human donor in a cohort sampled during active COVID-19. The gene calls are TRBV19 and TRBJ2-7, with a tentative D call TRBD1 (6 bases). The sequenced sample was peripheral blood. The CDR3 is CASSSGRGYEQYF. The CDR3 nucleotides are TGTGCCAGTAGTTCGGGCAGGGGTTACGAGCAGTACTTC.